This T cell receptor beta chain comes out of a study of Ad26.COV2.S vaccination and SARS-CoV-2 variants. Germline V gives CDR1 LGHDT, CDR2 YNNKEL (reference sequence). The CDR3 extends over 16 amino acids. V was pared by 3 bases and J by 2 bases, with 4 bases of the junction left unmatched. Treatment described: roughly 19 received Ad26.COV2.S at low or high dose, single or two shots; 5 received placebo; per-sample allocation not given. Samples analyzed were those drawn on day 63 after the first vaccine or placebo injection. This table comes from immunoSEQ multiplex PCR, and its TCRdb copy is limited to in-frame clones, with some not included. This repertoire shows 300,000 to 400,000 clones, approximately 81% found once; its top ten account for roughly 3.1%.

The sequences come from peripheral blood, collected in a trial of Ad26.COV2.S vaccine versus placebo. The chain couples TRBV3-1 (or the pseudogene TRBV3-2) to TRBJ2-6; TRBD1 agrees at 7 bases. The sequence was obtained from a person between 18 and 60 years old who received the Ad26.COV2.S COVID-19 vaccine or a placebo. The CDR3 coding sequence is TGTGCCAGCAGCCATTACAGGGGCCCTGGGGCCAACGTCCTGACTTTC. This codes for CASSHYRGPGANVLTF.